Sequencing of this T cell receptor beta chain was carried out in a study of blood T cell repertoires in COVID-19. On the study more broadly: The cDNA or gDNA used as material had been derived from T cells, B-cell-depleted T cells, or PBMCs.

In the original processing: Estimated nucleated cell counts came from reference gene primer amplification. Sequencing used immunoSEQ multiplex PCR; TCRdb keeps in-frame clones, though not all of them. V and J calls and clone size are as listed in that table; D and trimming were resolved from the DNA. The sample comprises 50,000 or so clones, 86% of which are singletons, and roughly 24% rests with the top ten. Sequencing input: peripheral blood. The sequence derives from a woman older than 75 with acute or convalescent COVID-19.

In DNA, the CDR3 is TGTGCCACCACACAGGGGGCAAACACTGAAGCTTTCTTT. Encoded protein: CATTQGANTEAFF. This chain joins TRBV28 and TRBJ1-1; the match to TRBD1 covers 9 bases. This CDR3 spans 13 amino acids. Germline assignment: CDR1 MDHEN and CDR2 SYDVKM. V shed 10 bases, J shed 2 bases, and the junction held 5 bases outside the gene matches.